These 19 T cell receptor beta chains were sequenced from one sample in a study of T cell responses to AZD1222 COVID-19 vaccine. This table comes from immunoSEQ multiplex PCR, and its TCRdb copy is limited to in-frame clones, with some not included. The profile shows 100,000 to 110,000 clones, over 75% of them singletons. The sample consisted of peripheral blood, taken on day 0 of MenACWY control vaccination. The receptors come from an adult in good health.

This chain joins TRBV7-2 and TRBJ1-1; no firm D call. The CDR3 spans 14 residues. Germline-derived CDR1 and CDR2 are SGHTA and FQGNSA. The V end lost 2 bases, the J end lost 6 bases, and 13 bases lay between the germline ends. CDR3 DNA: TGTGCCAGCAGCTTACGTTCCTTGGTAGCTGAAGCTTTCTTT. This sequence encodes CASSLRSLVAEAFF.

The chain recombines TRBV7-3 with TRBJ2-6; D is undetermined. The germline V gene encodes CDR1 SGHTA and CDR2 FQGTGA. Deletions cut 5 bases from V and 4 bases from J, with 15 bases between. The CDR3 has 16 residues. In nucleotides, the CDR3 is TGTGCCAGCAGCCCCAGGCCTGGGGAAGGGGCCAACGTCCTGACTTTC. Amino acid sequence: CASSPRPGEGANVLTF.

In regard to this clone: The sample holds other DNA sequences that translate to the same CDR3. The rearrangement joins TRBV6-5 to TRBJ1-2, with a weak D call TRBD1 (6 bases). CDR3 length equals 13 residues. V gave up 0 bases and J gave up 5 bases, with 7 bases separating them. CDR1 is MNHEY and CDR2 is SVGAGI in the germline V gene. The CDR3 nucleotides read TGTGCCAGCAGTTACTCAGGGGGTTATGGCTACACCTTC. This translates into CASSYSGGYGYTF.

V gene TRBV19 combines with J gene TRBJ2-5, with no clear D. Germline CDR1 is LNHDA and CDR2 is SQIVND (reference sequence). The CDR3 covers 15 residues. Trimming removed 0 bases from V and 2 bases from J, with 10 bases in between. CDR3 region: CASSIDRWRQETQYF. CDR3 nucleotide sequence: TGTGCCAGTAGTATAGATCGCTGGCGACAAGAGACCCAGTACTTC.

This clone was counted only a few times. The rearrangement links TRBV5-6 to TRBJ2-5; 12 positions match TRBD2. The V gene's germline CDR1 is SGHDT and CDR2 YYEEEE. Trimming took 1 base from V and 0 from J; bases not matched to a gene: 4. The CDR3 has 17 amino acids. CDR3 coding DNA: TGTGCCAGCAGCTTGAGGCTAGCGGGGGGGTACCAAGAGACCCAGTACTTC. Its protein product is CASSLRLAGGYQETQYF.

The chain employs TRBV6-2 or TRBV6-3 and TRBJ2-3; 8 bases match TRBD2. Unmatched junction bases numbered 11, after V lost 5 bases and J lost 4 bases. The CDR3 consists of 16 residues. CDR1 is MNHEY and CDR2 is SVGEGT in the germline V gene. In DNA form, the CDR3 reads TGTGCCAGCAGTCTTTTTCCCCGGGGGGGGTCAGATACGCAGTATTTT. Amino acids: CASSLFPRGGSDTQYF.

Only one count was recorded for this clone. V gene TRBV6-4 combines with J gene TRBJ1-4; no firm D call. Trimming stripped 0 bases from V and 8 bases from J, with 13 bases between. This CDR3 has 15 amino acids. Germline V gene sequence: CDR1 MRHNA, CDR2 SNTAGT. As DNA, the CDR3 is TGTGCCAGCAGTGACTCGGGCAGGTCTGGAGAAAAACTGTTTTTT. This translates into CASSDSGRSGEKLFF.

The chain carries TRBV2 and TRBJ1-2; the D gene is possibly TRBD1 (5 bases). CDR1 SNHLY and CDR2 FYNNEI come from the germline V gene. This CDR3 has 13 amino acids. V shed 5 bases and J shed 6 bases, with 13 bases lying between them. This chain's CDR3 is CASSLGAPDGYTF. CDR3 sequence (DNA): TGTGCCAGCAGTCTCGGGGCCCCCGATGGCTACACCTTC.

The chain has TRBV7-2 and TRBJ1-3, with 7 bases aligning to TRBD1. CDR3 size: 14 residues. Germline loops: CDR1 SGHTA, CDR2 FQGNSA. The ends lost 5 bases at V and 1 base at J; junction bases unmatched: 2. The CDR3 loop reads CASSTGVSGNTIYF. The CDR3 bases are TGTGCCAGCAGCACAGGGGTTTCTGGAAACACCATATATTTT.

V gene TRBV29-1 combines with J gene TRBJ2-3; no reliable D call. The V gene's germline CDR1 is SQVTM and CDR2 ANQGSEA. Deletions cut 7 bases from V and 3 bases from J, with 14 bases between. The CDR3 totals 13 residues. Written as DNA, the CDR3 is TGCAGCGCCGCTAGAAAGTTGACAGATACGCAGTATTTT. Protein: CSAARKLTDTQYF.

This clone turned up a few times. V gene TRBV7-2 combines with J gene TRBJ1-5; D ambiguous. CDR1 and CDR2 from the germline V gene are SGHTA and FQGNSA. The CDR3 consists of 14 residues. With 5 bases removed from V and 5 bases from J, the gap between germline ends came to 13 bases. The CDR3: CASSPRSSYQPQHF. The DNA for the CDR3 is TGTGCCAGCAGCCCCCGGTCCTCGTATCAGCCCCAGCATTTT. Together with reference TRBV7-2 and TRBJ1-5, the CDR3 gives the full variable domain: GAGVSQSPSNKVTEKGKDVELRCDPISGHTALYWYRQSLGQGLEFLIYFQGNSAPDKSGLPSDRFSAERTGGSVSTLTIQRTQQEDSAVYLCASSPRSSYQPQHFGDGTRLSIL.

The chain has TRBV4-3 and TRBJ1-1; D perhaps matches TRBD1 (5 bases). The ends were cut back, 2 bases at V and 3 bases at J, with 13 bases in the middle. Germline V CDR1 and CDR2: LGHNA, YSLEER. The length of the CDR3 is 15 residues. This chain's CDR3 is CASSQSLQGYTEAFF. CDR3 nucleotides: TGCGCCAGCAGCCAAAGCCTTCAGGGTTACACTGAAGCTTTCTTT.

The table lists this clone with a count of one. The chain is built from TRBV7-9 and TRBJ2-2; 9 bases align to TRBD1. CDR1 and CDR2 (germline): SEHNR, FQNEAQ (reference sequence). V gave up 5 bases and J gave up 3 bases; unmatched junction bases: 4. The CDR3 extends over 15 amino acids. Here the CDR3 DNA reads TGTGCCAGCAGCAGCAGGGACAGGGACACCGGGGAGCTGTTTTTT. Its protein product is CASSSRDRDTGELFF.

DNA for the CDR3: TGTGCCAGCACCCTATCGCCCGGCTCGAACACTGAAGCTTTCTTT. Translating gives CASTLSPGSNTEAFF. The chain is built from TRBV9 and TRBJ1-1; D remains ambiguous. Trimming pared 6 bases from V and 1 base from J, leaving 16 bases between. CDR3 size: 15 residues. In germline, CDR1 is SGDLS, CDR2 YYNGEE.

The chain uses TRBV18 and TRBJ2-6; D assignment may be TRBD1 or TRBD2 (5 bases each). The germline V gene encodes CDR1 KGHSH and CDR2 LQKENI. This CDR3 is 16 amino acids long. Trimming left V 2 bases short and J 1 base short, with 9 bases between. This CDR3 is CASSPTGRSGANVLTF. Written as DNA, the CDR3 is TGTGCCAGCTCACCAACGGGGCGATCTGGGGCCAACGTCCTGACTTTC.

The sample holds one count of this clone. The chain uses TRBV5-5 and TRBJ1-6; D is possibly TRBD1 (6 bases). Germline V lookup: CDR1 SGHKS, CDR2 YYEKEE (reference sequence). This CDR3 is built from 13 residues. V was cut by 8 bases and J by 6 bases, with 12 bases left in between. The CDR3 reads CASLQGVNSPLHF. In DNA, the CDR3 is TGTGCCAGTCTACAGGGAGTTAATTCACCCCTCCACTTT.

The J gene is TRBJ1-2, the V gene TRBV5-6; 8 bases match TRBD1. Unmatched junction bases numbered 6, after V lost 3 bases and J lost 8 bases. Germline CDR1 SGHDT, CDR2 YYEEEE. This CDR3 contains 13 residues. The CDR3 nucleotides read TGTGCCAGCAGCTACGTAACAGGGGGAGGCTACACCTTC. This codes for CASSYVTGGGYTF. Combining the CDR3 with reference TRBV5-6 and TRBJ1-2 gives the whole variable domain DAGVTQSPTHLIKTRGQQVTLRCSPKSGHDTVSWYQQALGQGPQFIFQYYEEEERQRGNFPDRFSGHQFPNYSSELNVNALLLGDSALYLCASSYVTGGGYTFGSGTRLTVV.

J is TRBJ2-5 and V is TRBV5-1; D is unresolved. The CDR3 is 16 residues long. The germline V gene encodes CDR1 SGHRS and CDR2 YFSETQ. Trimming shortened V by 1 base and J by 5 bases, and 18 bases separated the two germline ends. Here the CDR3 DNA reads TGCGCCAGCAGCTTGAGATTAGGGCAGCCCAGGGAGACCCAGTACTTC. Protein product: CASSLRLGQPRETQYF.

The chain recombines TRBV25-1 with TRBJ1-2, with D uncertain. Looked up from germline, CDR1 is MGHDK and CDR2 is SYGVNS. The CDR3 is made up of 15 amino acids. V lost 2 bases and J 4 bases, leaving 14 bases between the germline ends. In nucleotides, the CDR3 is TGTGCCAGCAGTGAAGACGGCCCAGTCCCCTATGGCTACACCTTC. Protein sequence: CASSEDGPVPYGYTF.